The 19 T cell receptor beta chains given below trace back to one sample, sequenced in a study of blood T cell repertoires in COVID-19. TCRdb keeps only in-frame clones here, not all; method: immunoSEQ multiplex PCR. The data show around 260,000 clones, 75% to 90% seen once. Sequencing input: PBMCs or T cells enriched from blood (not recorded which). These TCRs come from a woman in her 30s who had recovered from COVID-19.

The rearrangement uses TRBV19 and TRBJ1-2, with 11 bases that match TRBD1. Germline V CDR1 and CDR2: LNHDA, SQIVND (reference sequence). V was clipped by 9 bases and J by 8 bases; unmatched bases: 8. This CDR3 is built from 13 residues. The DNA for the CDR3 is TGTGCCAGGTACCGGGACAGGGGGAACGGCTACACCTTC. Translated, it gives CARYRDRGNGYTF.

The chain recombines TRBV6-6 with TRBJ2-1; D unresolved. CDR3 length: 19 amino acids. Deletions cut 5 bases from V and 4 bases from J, with 27 bases between. The germline CDR1 and CDR2 sequences are MNHNY and SVGAGI (reference sequence). DNA of the CDR3: TGTGCCAGCAGTCGTAAATTAATTGGAGCATCCAGTACATACAATGAGCAGTTCTTC. Residues: CASSRKLIGASSTYNEQFF.

The chain employs TRBV7-3 and TRBJ2-5; possibly TRBD2 for D (5 bases). The ends were cut back, 2 bases at V and 5 bases at J, with 9 bases in the middle. The CDR3 covers 13 residues. Germline loops: CDR1 SGHTA, CDR2 FQGTGA. CDR3 loop: CASSLSSGETQYF. For the CDR3, the DNA is TGTGCCAGCAGCTTATCCTCGGGGGAGACCCAGTACTTC.

This clone appeared once. The chain carries TRBV2 and TRBJ1-6; 8 nucleotides match TRBD1. The CDR3 sequence is 15 residues long. Unmatched junction bases numbered 5, after V lost 4 bases and J lost 6 bases. Germline CDR1 reads SNHLY; CDR2 reads FYNNEI. CDR3 nucleotide sequence: TGTGCCAGCAGTGTTCCTGGACAGGGTAATTCACCCCTCCACTTT. Translated: CASSVPGQGNSPLHF.

The V gene is TRBV7-3, the J gene TRBJ2-7; maybe TRBD2 (6 bases). Trimming pared 2 bases from V and 3 bases from J, leaving 11 bases between. Germline CDR1 is SGHTA and CDR2 is FQGTGA. CDR3 length equals 14 residues. CDR3 bases: TGTGCCAGCAGCTTAGGGGGACTTAACTACGAGCAGTACTTC. Translating gives CASSLGGLNYEQYF.

The rearrangement links TRBV7-6 to TRBJ1-6; 10 bases fit TRBD1. V shed 5 bases and J 3 bases; nucleotides not matched to a gene: 4. CDR1 is SGHVS, CDR2 FNYEAQ, per germline. The CDR3 runs to 16 residues. The CDR3 here is CASSLRTGGYNSPLHF. For the CDR3, the DNA is TGTGCCAGCAGCCTAAGGACAGGGGGCTATAATTCACCCCTCCACTTT.

The chain has TRBV7-9 and TRBJ1-1; TRBD1 agrees at 9 bases. J lost 0 bases, V lost 5 bases, and 7 bases had no gene match. The germline gives CDR1 SEHNR, CDR2 FQNEAQ (reference sequence). CDR3 length: 16 residues. CDR3 bases: TGTGCCAGCAGCCCTGGACAGGGGCACATGAACACTGAAGCTTTCTTT. Encoded protein: CASSPGQGHMNTEAFF.

The rearrangement uses TRBV27 and TRBJ1-1; D is unclear. The CDR3 runs to 15 residues. Trimming took off 0 bases at V and 7 bases at J, with 15 bases between the two ends. Germline V CDR1 and CDR2: MNHEY, SMNVEV (reference sequence). CDR3 in amino acids: CASSLSPGIWLEAFF. Here the CDR3 DNA reads TGTGCCAGCAGTTTATCTCCGGGGATATGGCTTGAAGCTTTCTTT.

The J gene is TRBJ2-1, the V gene TRBV11-2, with D possibly being TRBD1 (5 bases). This CDR3 spans 16 amino acids. V lost 5 bases, J lost 0 bases, and 14 bases lay in between. CDR1 SGHAT and CDR2 FQNNGV come from the germline V gene. The chain's CDR3 is CASSPPGLSSYNEQFF. The CDR3 DNA reads as TGTGCCAGCAGCCCCCCAGGGTTGAGCTCCTACAATGAGCAGTTCTTC.

The V call is TRBV6-5, the J call TRBJ1-1; tentative D call: TRBD1 (5 bases). CDR3 length: 13 residues. The germline V gene has CDR1 MNHEY and CDR2 SVGAGI. V was pared by 4 bases and J by 4 bases, with 10 bases between. The CDR3 DNA reads as TGTGCCAGCAGTTTAGGGGCAGGCACTGAAGCTTTCTTT. Residues: CASSLGAGTEAFF.

This rearrangement joins TRBV7-8 to TRBJ2-7; D possibly corresponds to TRBD2 (6 bases). The CDR3 totals 16 residues. Germline V lookup: CDR1 SGHVS, CDR2 FQNEAQ. V lost 2 bases, J lost 1 base, and 15 bases lay in between. The CDR3 bases are TGTGCCAGCAGCTTACGGCGGGGCCACCCTTCCTACGAGCAGTACTTC. Translation gives CASSLRRGHPSYEQYF.

This clone was observed a few times. The chain joins TRBV4-1 to TRBJ1-2; 7 bases are a match to TRBD1. CDR3 length: 15 residues. The germline CDR1 and CDR2 sequences are MGHRA and YSYEKL. V lost 3 bases to trimming and J lost 4 bases; unmatched junction nucleotides: 8. The chain's CDR3 is CASSHKIGTVYGYTF. CDR3 nucleotides: TGCGCCAGCAGCCATAAGATAGGGACAGTCTATGGCTACACCTTC.

V usage is TRBV12-3 or TRBV12-4 and J usage is TRBJ2-1, with D perhaps TRBD1 (5 bases). V was clipped by 5 bases and J by 2 bases, with 7 bases between them. This CDR3 region has 13 residues. The CDR3 sequence is CASSRGTYNEQFF. The CDR3 DNA follows: TGTGCCAGCAGTAGGGGTACCTACAATGAGCAGTTCTTC.

This sequence joins TRBV9 and TRBJ1-4; 9 positions match TRBD1. From germline, CDR1 is SGDLS and CDR2 YYNGEE. The length of the CDR3 is 14 residues. The V gene end was trimmed by 3 bases and the J gene end by 8 bases; junction bases not matched to a gene: 5. The CDR3: CASSEGQGAEKLFF. The CDR3 DNA reads TGTGCCAGCAGCGAGGGACAGGGAGCGGAAAAACTGTTTTTT.

The V call is TRBV7-2, the J call TRBJ2-5; possibly TRBD1 for D (5 bases). Germline values: CDR1 SGHTA, CDR2 FQGNSA. This CDR3 spans 13 amino acids. The V end was cut by 1 base, the J end by 4 bases, with 7 bases between. The CDR3 sequence: CASSLGGPETQYF. The DNA of the CDR3 is TGTGCCAGCAGCTTAGGGGGCCCAGAGACCCAGTACTTC.

The chain links TRBV5-6 to TRBJ1-5; no firm D call. CDR3 length: 13 amino acids. V was pared by 3 bases and J by 3 bases, with 7 bases between. The germline V gene has CDR1 SGHDT and CDR2 YYEEEE. In nucleotides, the CDR3 is TGTGCCAGCAGCTCGTACACCAATCAGCCCCAGCATTTT. This gives the protein CASSSYTNQPQHF.

The chain employs TRBV5-1 and TRBJ2-3; 10 bases map to TRBD1. Losses at the gene ends were 0 bases for V and 3 bases for J; bases not matched to a gene: 4. Germline assignment: CDR1 SGHRS and CDR2 YFSETQ. The CDR3 runs to 16 residues. In DNA, the CDR3 is TGCGCCAGCAGCTTGGCTCGGACAGGGGGGACAGATACGCAGTATTTT. It translates to CASSLARTGGTDTQYF.

The V call is TRBV7-9, the J call TRBJ2-2, with TRBD2 matching 11 bases. Germline lookup yields CDR1 SEHNR and CDR2 FQNEAQ (reference sequence). The CDR3 sequence is 16 residues long. Germline trimming cut 6 bases from V and 4 bases from J; bases unmatched to any gene: 7. CDR3 DNA: TGTGCCAGCAGACCAAGACTAGCGGGGCTCACCGGGGAGCTGTTTTTT. Its translation is CASRPRLAGLTGELFF. Variable domain in full (rest from reference TRBV7-9 and TRBJ2-2): DTGVSQNPRHKITKRGQNVTFRCDPISEHNRLYWYRQTLGQGPEFLTYFQNEAQLEKSRLLSDRFSAERPKGSFSTLEIQRTEQGDSAMYLCASRPRLAGLTGELFFGEGSRLTVL.

The CDR3 protein is CASSLGWAGDPYEQYF. CDR3 bases: TGTGCCAGCAGCTTAGGATGGGCGGGGGACCCCTACGAGCAGTACTTC. The chain employs TRBV7-2 and TRBJ2-7; 7 nucleotides line up with TRBD2. Per the germline V gene, CDR1 is SGHTA and CDR2 is FQGNSA. J gave up 2 bases and V 1 base, and 8 bases lay outside the gene matches. The CDR3 covers 16 residues.